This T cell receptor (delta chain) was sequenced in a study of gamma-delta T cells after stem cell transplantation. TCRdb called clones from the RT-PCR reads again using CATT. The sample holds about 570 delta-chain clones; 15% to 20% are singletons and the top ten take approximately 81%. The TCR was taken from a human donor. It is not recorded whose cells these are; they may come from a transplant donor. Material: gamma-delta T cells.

The DNA for the CDR3 is TGTGCCTGTGACTTACTGGGGGAGCAAACCGATAAACTCATCTTT. Its protein product is CACDLLGEQTDKLIF. V and J are TRDV2 and TRDJ1, with 9 bases that match TRDD3. The CDR3 totals 15 residues. Germline-derived CDR1 and CDR2 are GEAIGNYY and EKD. After removal of 3 bases from V and 2 bases from J, the junction contained 6 bases not matched to a gene.